Listed below are T cell receptor beta chains from one sample, sequenced in a study of T cells in Graves' hyperthyroidism and ophthalmopathy. TCRdb independently ran MiXCR on the multiplex PCR reads; one entry per CDR3 protein. Altogether some 500,000 distinct CDR3 sequences are present, approximately 15% being singletons, with the ten largest covering less than 20%. Sequencing was carried out using blood. The origin of the receptors is a woman aged 18-30 years with Graves' hyperthyroidism. The conserved cysteine and the conserved F or W are not part of the CDR3 here.

J,V,CDR3
TRBJ1-3,TRBV10-3,ATSGQGHGNTIY
TRBJ2-7,TRBV13,ASSSGLANYKQY
TRBJ2-3,TRBV20-1,SATHDRVDTQY
TRBJ2-5,TRBV28,ASGVAERTQY
TRBJ2-3,TRBV12-3/TRBV12-4,ASSPLSRRYSTDTQY
TRBJ2-5,TRBV29-1,SVATSGGQETQY
TRBJ1-2,TRBV11-2,ASSSDRGHGYT
TRBJ2-1,TRBV11-2,ASSLGKRGTINEQF
TRBJ2-3,TRBV12-3/TRBV12-4,ASSLQFRDTQY
TRBJ1-1,TRBV20-1,SARTGSLNTEAF
TRBJ1-4,TRBV3-1,ASSQKWGRGNEKLF
TRBJ1-2,TRBV2,ASIPTGGYGYT
TRBJ1-4,TRBV20-1,SARVGKLF
TRBJ2-1,TRBV10-3,AISESLTYNEQF
TRBJ1-3,TRBV29-1,GERGSVEGNTIY
TRBJ2-7,TRBV27,ASSLVFSGTYEQY
TRBJ2-2,TRBV14,ASSPNLREEGTGELF
TRBJ2-1,TRBV28,ASSTRLAGGANEQF
TRBJ1-2,TRBV29-1,SVVTYRSNGYT
TRBJ1-5,TRBV20-1,SARRAGGLYSNQPQH
TRBJ1-5,TRBV15,ATSRDPQRDQPQH
TRBJ2-1,TRBV4-2,ASSQDRASGRVTDNEQF
TRBJ2-2,TRBV10-3,AIGGLAGELF
TRBJ2-7,TRBV7-9,ASSYGSYEQY
TRBJ1-1,TRBV25-1,ASNVAAEAF
TRBJ2-1,TRBV20-1,SAVTGTSIYNEQF
TRBJ2-5,TRBV24-1,ATSDPRSTGGQETQY
TRBJ1-1,TRBV7-6,ASSLWPQSTNTEAF
TRBJ1-1,TRBV6-5,ASSYRAGTGNTEAF
TRBJ2-1,TRBV7-2,ASSLTSGNSYNEQF
TRBJ2-7,TRBV5-1,ASSLGRTRTYEQY
TRBJ1-4,TRBV7-8,ASSEQTGGGEKLF
TRBJ2-1,TRBV11-3,ASSLSSGRGNEQF